This TCR beta chain emerged from a study of OX40 agonist ivuxolimab in advanced cancers. Data came from immunoSEQ multiplex PCR; TCRdb stores just in-frame clones and leaves some out. This sample carries some 130,000 clones, approximately 90% of them seen once, and the ten largest clones take more than 0.45%. The V end was cut by 2 bases, the J end by 2 bases, with 8 bases between. CDR1 GTSNPN and CDR2 SVGIG come from the germline V gene (reference sequence). The CDR3 has 13 amino acids. The source is an adult with an advanced solid tumor such as melanoma, head and neck, liver or kidney cancer. The material was CD4+ or CD8+ T cells sorted from blood, obtained in a trial of the OX40 agonist ivuxolimab. The chain has TRBV30 and TRBJ2-3, with D maybe TRBD2 (6 bases). The CDR3 spells CAWSRGFTDTQYF. The DNA of the CDR3 is TGTGCCTGGAGTCGGGGGTTCACAGATACGCAGTATTTT.